This T cell receptor (beta chain) was profiled in a study of multiple sclerosis patients with progressive multifocal leukoencephalopathy. Concerning this clone: The antigen is undetermined.

Germline V lookup: CDR1 MGHRA, CDR2 YSYEKL. This CDR3 contains 15 residues. Trimming at V came to 4 bases and at J to 0 bases, leaving 6 bases not matched to a gene. Spiked into each PCR were synthetic inline TR CDR3 controls of all V-J pairings. Here immunoSEQ multiplex PCR was the method, and the copy in TCRdb shows in-frame clones only, minus some. The sample records 20,000 to 30,000 clones, approximately 90% being singletons. Time point here: less than 15 months of natalizumab therapy. Study-wide findings and caveats: The findings' link to JC virus versus immunocompromise remained uncertain. Less diverse TRB repertoires were suggested in most PML patients. No common TRBV or TRBJ usage or pairing appeared at PML.

V gene TRBV4-1 combines with J gene TRBJ2-7; 7 bases match TRBD2. Sequencing used PBMCs, obtained from a patient treated with natalizumab. The source of this sequence is a man aged 25-45 years with multiple sclerosis. The CDR3 is CASSLTRGSSYEQYF. The DNA of the CDR3 is TGCGCCAGCAGCCTAACGCGGGGGAGCTCCTACGAGCAGTACTTC.